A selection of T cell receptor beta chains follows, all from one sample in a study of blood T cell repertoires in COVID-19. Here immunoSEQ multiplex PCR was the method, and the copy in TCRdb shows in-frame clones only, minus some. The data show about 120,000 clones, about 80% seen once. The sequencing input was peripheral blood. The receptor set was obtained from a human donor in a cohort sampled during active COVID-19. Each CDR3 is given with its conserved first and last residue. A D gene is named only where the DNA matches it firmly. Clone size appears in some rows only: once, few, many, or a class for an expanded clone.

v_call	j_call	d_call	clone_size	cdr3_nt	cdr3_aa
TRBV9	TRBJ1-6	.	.	TGTGCCAGCAGCGTAGGGGAGGTTTATAATTCACCCCTCCACTTT	CASSVGEVYNSPLHF
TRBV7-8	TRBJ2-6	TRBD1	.	TGTGCCAGCAGCCTAATGGGACAGGGGGCGGCCAACGTCCTGACTTTC	CASSLMGQGAANVLTF
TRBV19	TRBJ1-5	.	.	TGTGCCAGTAGCTCGGGACACCACAATCAGCCCCAGCATTTT	CASSSGHHNQPQHF
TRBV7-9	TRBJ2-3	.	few	TGTGCCAGCAGCTCGAGGACTGCTAGCACAGATACGCAGTATTTT	CASSSRTASTDTQYF
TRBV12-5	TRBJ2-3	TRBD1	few	TGTGCTAGTGGTCCCCGGGACAGGGCGTGCGCAGATACGCAGTATTTT	CASGPRDRACADTQYF
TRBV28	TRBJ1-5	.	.	TGTGCCAGCAGCTATCTCCTGGGGCAGAGCAATCAGCCCCAGCATTTT	CASSYLLGQSNQPQHF
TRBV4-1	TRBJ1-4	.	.	TGCGCCAGCAGCCAACGGCCCCTTCGACAGTTGGCGGATGAAAAACTGTTTTTT	CASSQRPLRQLADEKLFF
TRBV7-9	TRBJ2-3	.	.	TGTGCCAGCAGCGAATGGACAGCCACAGATACGCAGTATTTT	CASSEWTATDTQYF
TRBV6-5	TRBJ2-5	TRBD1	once	TGTGCCAGCAGACCCGGACAGGGGATAAGAGAGACCCAGTACTTC	CASRPGQGIRETQYF
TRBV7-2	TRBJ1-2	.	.	TGTGCCAGCAGCTTGGGAGGGGGCTATGGCTACACCTTC	CASSLGGGYGYTF
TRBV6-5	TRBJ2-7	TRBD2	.	TGTGCCAGCAGTAGCGGGAGTTGGGGGACCTACGAGCAGTACTTC	CASSSGSWGTYEQYF
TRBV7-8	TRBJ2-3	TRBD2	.	TGTGCCAGCGTGCAGGGGCAGGGACTAGGCAGCACAGATACGCAGTATTTT	CASVQGQGLGSTDTQYF
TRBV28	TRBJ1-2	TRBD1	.	TGTGCCAGCAGACTTATCAGGGGGCGAAACTATGGCTACACCTTC	CASRLIRGRNYGYTF
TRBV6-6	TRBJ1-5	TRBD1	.	TGTGCCAGCAGTAACCCCCTACAGGGGAGAGATCAGCCCCAGCATTTT	CASSNPLQGRDQPQHF
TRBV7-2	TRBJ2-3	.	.	TGTGCCAGCAGCCCGAGGGCTCAGACCCCAGATACGCAGTATTTT	CASSPRAQTPDTQYF
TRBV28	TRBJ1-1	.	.	TGTGCCAGCAGTGAGGAAGGAAGGCGGTCTGAAGCTTTCTTT	CASSEEGRRSEAFF
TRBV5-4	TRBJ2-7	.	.	TGTGCCAGCAGCGGAGCCGGAGGGGCGGGGCGTCACGAGCAGTACTTC	CASSGAGGAGRHEQYF
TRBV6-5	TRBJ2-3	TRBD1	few	TGTGCCAGCAGTCCTCGGGACAGGGGGACAGATACGCAGTATTTT	CASSPRDRGTDTQYF
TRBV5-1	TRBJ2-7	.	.	TGCGCCAGCAGCTTGGTCCTGCCAGGTGGCTACGAGCAGTACTTC	CASSLVLPGGYEQYF
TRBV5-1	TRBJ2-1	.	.	TGCGCCAGCAGCCGGGACTTCGTAAGCTCCTACAATGAGCAGTTCTTC	CASSRDFVSSYNEQFF
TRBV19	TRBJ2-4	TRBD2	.	TGTGCCAGTAAAGCGGCGGGGGTAAACATTCAGTACTTC	CASKAAGVNIQYF
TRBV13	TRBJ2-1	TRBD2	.	TGTGCCAGCAGCTCCCGGGGGTCGGTAGCGGGGGGTCCGCAGTTCTTC	CASSSRGSVAGGPQFF
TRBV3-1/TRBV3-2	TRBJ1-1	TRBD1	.	TGTGCCAGCAGCCAAACAGGGGGCAGCACTGAAGCTTTCTTT	CASSQTGGSTEAFF
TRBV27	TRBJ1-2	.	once	TGTGCCAGCAGCTACTTAGTAGGGACAACTAACTATGGCTACACCTTC	CASSYLVGTTNYGYTF
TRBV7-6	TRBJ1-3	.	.	TGTGCCAGCAGCTTAATGGGGCCTCCTGGAAACACCATATATTTT	CASSLMGPPGNTIYF
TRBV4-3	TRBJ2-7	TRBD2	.	TGCGCCAGCAGCCAAGATTCTAGCGGGAACGCCTACGAGCAGTACTTC	CASSQDSSGNAYEQYF
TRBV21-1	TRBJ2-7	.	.	TGTGCCAGCAGCAATTCCCGCAGGGAAAAATCCTACGAGCAGTACTTC	CASSNSRREKSYEQYF
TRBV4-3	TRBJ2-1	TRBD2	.	TGCGCCAGCAGCCAAGATTATGGGACTAGCGGGAGCAATGAGCAGTTCTTC	CASSQDYGTSGSNEQFF
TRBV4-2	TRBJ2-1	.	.	TGTGCCAGCAGCCCCGGAGGGGGGGAATACAATGAGCAGTTCTTC	CASSPGGGEYNEQFF
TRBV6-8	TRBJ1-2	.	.	TGTGCCAGCAGTTACCCTCACAAGCGCTATGGCTACACCTTC	CASSYPHKRYGYTF
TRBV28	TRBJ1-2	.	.	TGTGCCAGCAGTTTATTGGCAGGGGCGCTGGGCTACACCTTC	CASSLLAGALGYTF
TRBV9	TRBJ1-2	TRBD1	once	TGTGCCAGCAGCGTAGAGGGACAGGGATATGGCTACACCTTC	CASSVEGQGYGYTF
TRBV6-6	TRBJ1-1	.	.	TGTGCCAGCAGCCTCGAGGCAGAGACTGAAGCTTTCTTT	CASSLEAETEAFF
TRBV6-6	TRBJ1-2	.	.	TGTGCCAGCAGTCGCTCAGGGGAAACTCGGGGCTACACCTTC	CASSRSGETRGYTF
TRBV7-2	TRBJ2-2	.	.	TGTGCCAGCAGAAGGACTCGAGCCACCGGGGAGCTGTTTTTT	CASRRTRATGELFF
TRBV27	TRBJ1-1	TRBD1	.	TGTGCCAGCAGTTTTTATCGTGGACAGGGGGAGACGTCTGAAGCTTTCTTT	CASSFYRGQGETSEAFF
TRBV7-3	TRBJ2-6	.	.	TGTGCCAGCAGCTTAAGTTCAGGTTCTGGGGCCAACGTCCTGACTTTC	CASSLSSGSGANVLTF
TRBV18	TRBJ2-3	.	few	TGTGCCAGCTCACTGACGGCAGGGCCCACAGATACGCAGTATTTT	CASSLTAGPTDTQYF
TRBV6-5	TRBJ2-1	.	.	TGTGCCAGCAGTCTAGGACACTACAATGAGCAGTTCTTC	CASSLGHYNEQFF
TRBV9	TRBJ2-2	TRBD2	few	TGTGCCAGCAGCCCTGGGACTAGCGGGAGGGCGAACACCGGGGAGCTGTTTTTT	CASSPGTSGRANTGELFF
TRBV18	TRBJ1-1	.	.	TGTGCCAGCTCACTGGGTCAGGGACAAATTGGCACTGAAGCTTTCTTT	CASSLGQGQIGTEAFF
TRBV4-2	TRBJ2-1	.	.	TGTGCCAGCAGGACCATAGCGTCCTCCTACAATGAGCAGTTCTTC	CASRTIASSYNEQFF
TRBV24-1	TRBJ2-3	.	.	TGTGCCACCAGTGAAAACTCCCTTATTTTCACAGATACGCAGTATTTT	CATSENSLIFTDTQYF
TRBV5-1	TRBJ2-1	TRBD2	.	TGCGCCAGCAGCACGGGGGGTCCCAGCTCCTACAATGAGCAGTTCTTC	CASSTGGPSSYNEQFF
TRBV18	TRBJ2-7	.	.	TGTGCCAGCTCACCGGGTTTAGCGTTGCAGTACGAGCAGTACTTC	CASSPGLALQYEQYF
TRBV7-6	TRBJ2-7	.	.	TGTGCCAGCAGCTTATATAGCGACGAGCAGTACTTC	CASSLYSDEQYF
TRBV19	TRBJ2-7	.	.	TGTGCCAGTAGCTCCAGGACAGGGAGGGCCTACGAGCAGTACTTC	CASSSRTGRAYEQYF
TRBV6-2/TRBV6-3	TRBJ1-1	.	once	TGTGCCAGCAGTTACTGGGCAGAAAACACTGAAGCTTTCTTT	CASSYWAENTEAFF
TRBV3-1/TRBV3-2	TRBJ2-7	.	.	TGTGCCAGCAGCCAAGGTTCCATGCGAGTCTACGAGCAGTACTTC	CASSQGSMRVYEQYF